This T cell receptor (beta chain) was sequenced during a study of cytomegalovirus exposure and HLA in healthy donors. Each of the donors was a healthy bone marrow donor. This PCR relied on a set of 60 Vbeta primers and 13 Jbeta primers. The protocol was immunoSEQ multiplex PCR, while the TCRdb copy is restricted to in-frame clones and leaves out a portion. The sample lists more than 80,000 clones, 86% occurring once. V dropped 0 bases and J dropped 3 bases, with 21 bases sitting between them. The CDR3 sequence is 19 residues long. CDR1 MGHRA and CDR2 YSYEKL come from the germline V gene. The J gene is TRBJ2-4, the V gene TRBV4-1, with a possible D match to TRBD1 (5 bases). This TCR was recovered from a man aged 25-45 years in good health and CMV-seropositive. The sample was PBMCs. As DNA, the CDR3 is TGCGCCAGCAGCCAAGAGGGGCGGAAGGACCGGTGGGTCAAAAACATTCAGTACTTC. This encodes CASSQEGRKDRWVKNIQYF.